This T cell receptor beta chain stems from a study of molecular identifiers for immune sequencing clone quantification. Study findings and constraints: Beyond 20 RNA copies, clones held over 99% of effector molecules, compared with under 1% in naive cells. Barcode-sharing identical TCR molecules could underestimate highly expanded clone sizes.

This clonotype was seen at least ten times. What it binds is unknown. V gave up 2 bases and J gave up 9 bases, with 14 bases separating them. This CDR3 has 14 residues. CDR1 is SEHNR, CDR2 FQNEAQ, per germline (reference sequence). TCRdb recomputed calls from the PCR reads with MiXCR, one row per CDR3 protein. The data show just over 40,000 distinct CDR3 sequences, with about a quarter seen just once and about 1% held by the top ten. The chain combines TRBV7-9 with TRBJ2-1, with no clear D. The receptor comes from a human donor in good health. Some libraries in this study had Jurkat cell RNA spiked in. The sample consisted of naive CD8+ T cells from blood, with Jurkat cell RNA spiked in. As to subset: FACS-sorted CD8+CD4-CCR7+CD45RA+ naive T cells. DNA of the CDR3: TGTGCCAGCAGCTTATATAACATCCTGGGTGAGCAGTTCTTC. Translation: CASSLYNILGEQFF. The full variable domain, its missing parts supplied by reference TRBV7-9 and TRBJ2-1, is DTGVSQNPRHKITKRGQNVTFRCDPISEHNRLYWYRQTLGQGPEFLTYFQNEAQLEKSRLLSDRFSAERPKGSFSTLEIQRTEQGDSAMYLCASSLYNILGEQFFGPGTRLTVL.